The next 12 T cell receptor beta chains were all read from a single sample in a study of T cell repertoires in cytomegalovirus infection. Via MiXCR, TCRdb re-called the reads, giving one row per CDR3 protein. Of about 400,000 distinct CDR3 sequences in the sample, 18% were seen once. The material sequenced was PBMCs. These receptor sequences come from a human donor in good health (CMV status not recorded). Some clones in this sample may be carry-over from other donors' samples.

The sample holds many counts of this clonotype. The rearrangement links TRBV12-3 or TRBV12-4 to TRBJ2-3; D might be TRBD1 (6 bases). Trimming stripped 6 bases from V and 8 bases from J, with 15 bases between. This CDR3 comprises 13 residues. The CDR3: CASRPTGPATQYF. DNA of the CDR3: TGTGCCAGCAGGCCTACAGGGCCGGCTACGCAGTATTTT.

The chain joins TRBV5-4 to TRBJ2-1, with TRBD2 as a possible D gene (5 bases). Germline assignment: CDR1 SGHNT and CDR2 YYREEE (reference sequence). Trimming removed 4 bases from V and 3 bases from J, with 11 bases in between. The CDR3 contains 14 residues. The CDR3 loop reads CASSKYRDYNEQFF. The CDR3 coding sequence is TGTGCCAGCAGCAAATACCGGGACTACAATGAGCAGTTCTTC.

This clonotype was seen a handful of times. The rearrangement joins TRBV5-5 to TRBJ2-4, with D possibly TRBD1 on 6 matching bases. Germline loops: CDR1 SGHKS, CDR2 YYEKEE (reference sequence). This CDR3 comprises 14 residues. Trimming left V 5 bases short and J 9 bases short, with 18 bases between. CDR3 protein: CASSQFIAQGIQYF. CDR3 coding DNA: TGTGCCAGCAGTCAGTTCATCGCACAGGGCATTCAGTACTTC.

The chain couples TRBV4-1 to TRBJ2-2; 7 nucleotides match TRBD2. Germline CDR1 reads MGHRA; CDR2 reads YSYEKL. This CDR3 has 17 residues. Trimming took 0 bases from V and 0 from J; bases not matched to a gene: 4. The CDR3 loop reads CASSQDSLAANTGELFF. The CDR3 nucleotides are TGCGCCAGCAGCCAAGATTCGCTAGCGGCGAACACCGGGGAGCTGTTTTTT.

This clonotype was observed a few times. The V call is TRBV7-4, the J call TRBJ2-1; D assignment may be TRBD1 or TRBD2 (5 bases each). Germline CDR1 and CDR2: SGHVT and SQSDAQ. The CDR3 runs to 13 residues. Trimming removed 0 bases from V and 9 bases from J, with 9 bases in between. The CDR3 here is CASSLAGESEQFF. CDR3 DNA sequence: TGTGCCAGCAGCTTAGCGGGGGAGAGTGAGCAGTTCTTC. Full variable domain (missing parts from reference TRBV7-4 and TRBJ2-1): GAGVSQSPRYKVAKRGRDVALRCDSISGHVTLYWYRQTLGQGSEVLTYSQSDAQRDKSGRPSGRFSAERPERSVSTLKIQRTEQGDSAVYLCASSLAGESEQFFGPGTRLTVL.

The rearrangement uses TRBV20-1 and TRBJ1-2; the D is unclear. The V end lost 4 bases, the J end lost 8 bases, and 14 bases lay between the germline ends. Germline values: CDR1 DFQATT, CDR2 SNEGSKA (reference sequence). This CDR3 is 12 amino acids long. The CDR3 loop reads CSATVGNVGYTF. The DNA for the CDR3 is TGCAGTGCTACAGTGGGAAACGTAGGCTACACCTTC.

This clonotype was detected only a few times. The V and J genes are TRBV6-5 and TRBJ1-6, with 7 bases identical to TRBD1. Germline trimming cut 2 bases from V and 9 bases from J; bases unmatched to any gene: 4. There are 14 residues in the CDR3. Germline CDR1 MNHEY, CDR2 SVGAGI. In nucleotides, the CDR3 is TGTGCCAGCAGTTACCGGCAGGGGGGTTCACCCCTCCACTTT. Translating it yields CASSYRQGGSPLHF.

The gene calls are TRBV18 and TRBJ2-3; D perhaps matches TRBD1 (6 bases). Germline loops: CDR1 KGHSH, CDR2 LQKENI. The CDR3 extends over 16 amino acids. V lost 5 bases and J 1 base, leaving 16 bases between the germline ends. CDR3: CASSKLQGPGTDTQYF. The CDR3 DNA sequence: TGTGCCAGCTCAAAACTACAGGGACCTGGCACAGATACGCAGTATTTT. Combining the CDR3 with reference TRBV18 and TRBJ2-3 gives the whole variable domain NAGVMQNPRHLVRRRGQEARLRCSPMKGHSHVYWYRQLPEEGLKFMVYLQKENIIDESGMPKERFSAEFPKEGPSILRIQQVVRGDSAAYFCASSKLQGPGTDTQYFGPGTRLTVL.

The CDR3 nucleotides are TGTGCCAGCAGTTATCTAGGGTTAGCGGGAAAGGATGAGCAGTTCTTC. Residues: CASSYLGLAGKDEQFF. The rearrangement joins TRBV6-2 or TRBV6-3 to TRBJ2-1; 8 bases line up with TRBD2. The ends lost 3 bases at V and 8 bases at J; junction bases unmatched: 12. Germline V gene data show CDR1 as MNHEY and CDR2 as SVGEGT. This CDR3 is built from 16 residues.

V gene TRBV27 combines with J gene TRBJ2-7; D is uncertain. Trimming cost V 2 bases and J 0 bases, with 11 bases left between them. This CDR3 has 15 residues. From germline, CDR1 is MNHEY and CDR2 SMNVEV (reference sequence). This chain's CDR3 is CASSLTHLPSYEQYF. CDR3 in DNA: TGTGCCAGCAGTTTAACACACCTTCCCTCCTACGAGCAGTACTTC.

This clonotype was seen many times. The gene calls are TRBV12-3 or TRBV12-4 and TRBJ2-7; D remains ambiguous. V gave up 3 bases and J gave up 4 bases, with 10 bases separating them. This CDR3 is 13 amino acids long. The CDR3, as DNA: TGTGCCAGCAGTTTGCAAGTAACATACGAGCAGTACTTC. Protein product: CASSLQVTYEQYF.

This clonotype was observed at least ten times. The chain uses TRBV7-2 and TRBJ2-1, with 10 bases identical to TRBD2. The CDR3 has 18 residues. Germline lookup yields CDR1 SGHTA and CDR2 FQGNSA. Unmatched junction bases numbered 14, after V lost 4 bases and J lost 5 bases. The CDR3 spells CASSSPPGLAGAHNEQFF. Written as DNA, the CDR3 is TGTGCCAGCAGCTCCCCCCCCGGGCTAGCGGGAGCCCACAATGAGCAGTTCTTC.